The 16 T cell receptor beta chains below all came from one sample that was sequenced in a study of CD8+ T cells in alopecia areata. Sequencing templates came from extracted RNA that was reverse transcribed into cDNA. Profiled with immunoSEQ multiplex PCR; TCRdb holds only in-frame clones, not every one. The sample includes 120,000 to 150,000 clones, 47% of them seen just once. Sequenced sample: CD4+ T cells sorted from blood. The receptor source for this set is a human donor with alopecia areata.

The chain links TRBV5-1 to TRBJ2-7; D is perhaps TRBD1 (5 bases). V lost 4 bases and J 5 bases, leaving 16 bases between the germline ends. The CDR3 extends over 14 amino acids. Germline CDR1 reads SGHRS; CDR2 reads YFSETQ. CDR3: CASSLPGIGNEQYF. The CDR3 DNA reads as TGCGCCAGCAGCCTCCCAGGGATTGGCAACGAGCAGTACTTC.

V gene TRBV2 combines with J gene TRBJ2-3; 11 nucleotides agree with TRBD2. The CDR3 is made up of 15 amino acids. V shed 7 bases, J shed 1 base, and the junction held 4 bases outside the gene matches. CDR1 is SNHLY and CDR2 is FYNNEI in the germline V gene. The chain's CDR3 is CASNPLAGGTDTQYF. In nucleotides, the CDR3 is TGTGCCAGCAACCCACTAGCGGGGGGCACAGATACGCAGTATTTT.

A single count supports this clone. The V call is TRBV25-1, the J call TRBJ1-2; D perhaps matches TRBD1 (6 bases). CDR1 and CDR2 (germline): MGHDK, SYGVNS. The CDR3 is 13 residues long. V lost 3 bases and J 4 bases, leaving 9 bases between the germline ends. CDR3 sequence reads: CASSEAGVYGYTF. In DNA, the CDR3 is TGTGCCAGCAGTGAGGCAGGGGTCTATGGCTACACCTTC.

This clone was recorded only once. The chain combines TRBV25-1 with TRBJ1-2, with D maybe TRBD1 (5 bases). Germline loops: CDR1 MGHDK, CDR2 SYGVNS. The CDR3 is 14 residues long. Trimming took 1 base from V and 5 from J, leaving 11 bases between them. The CDR3 coding sequence is TGTGCCAGCAGTGAATTGTCGGGGGATTATGGCTACACCTTC. Translating it yields CASSELSGDYGYTF.

The table lists this clone with a few counts. V gene TRBV28 combines with J gene TRBJ2-3; D is uncertain. Trimming took 5 bases from V and 4 from J, leaving 7 bases between them. CDR3 length equals 12 residues. Germline CDR1 is MDHEN and CDR2 is SYDVKM. CDR3 region: CASSPHPDTQYF. The CDR3 bases are TGTGCCAGCAGTCCCCACCCAGATACGCAGTATTTT.

This chain connects TRBV30 to TRBJ1-2; D unresolved. Trimming pared 0 bases from V and 10 bases from J, leaving 9 bases between. The CDR3 extends over 11 amino acids. Germline V lookup: CDR1 GTSNPN, CDR2 SVGIG (reference sequence). CDR3 sequence reads: CAWSVDIYYTF. DNA for the CDR3: TGTGCCTGGAGTGTCGACATCTACTACACCTTC.

The gene calls are TRBV9 and TRBJ2-1, with D possibly matching TRBD1 (6 bases). V gave up 3 bases and J gave up 4 bases, with 14 bases separating them. The CDR3 is 15 amino acids. Per germline, CDR1 SGDLS and CDR2 YYNGEE. Written as DNA, the CDR3 is TGTGCCAGCAGCGCCGGGACACTAGGGTACAATGAGCAGTTCTTC. Its translation: CASSAGTLGYNEQFF.

This clone was seen a handful of times. The rearrangement uses TRBV18 and TRBJ2-1, with 12 bases aligning to TRBD2. With V trimmed by 2 bases and J by 3 bases, 2 bases remained unmatched. This CDR3 spans 16 amino acids. Germline CDR1 KGHSH, CDR2 LQKENI. CDR3 in amino acids: CASSPAGLAGYNEQFF. The CDR3 DNA reads TGTGCCAGCTCACCAGCGGGACTAGCGGGCTACAATGAGCAGTTCTTC.

In this sample, this clone turned up a few times. This CDR3 reads CASSQEWAGGDQMVPDTQYF. The CDR3 DNA reads TGCGCCAGCAGCCAAGAGTGGGCAGGGGGAGACCAGATGGTGCCAGATACGCAGTATTTT. This chain uses TRBV4-1 with TRBJ2-3; 7 nucleotides line up with TRBD1. CDR3 length: 20 amino acids. From germline, CDR1 is MGHRA and CDR2 YSYEKL. Trimming removed 0 bases from V and 4 bases from J; junction bases left unmatched: 19.

The V gene is TRBV29-1, the J gene TRBJ2-1; D is undetermined. This CDR3 region has 17 residues. V shed 2 bases and J shed 6 bases, with 23 bases lying between them. The germline V gene has CDR1 SQVTM and CDR2 ANQGSEA. CDR3 in DNA: TGCAGCGTTGAAACCAGAGCGCACCTGCGTCCCCTCAATGAGCAGTTCTTC. This translates into CSVETRAHLRPLNEQFF.

The rearrangement links TRBV30 to TRBJ1-5; D is ambiguous. The V and J ends lost 0 bases and 2 bases respectively, with 8 bases between them. The V gene's germline CDR1 is GTSNPN and CDR2 SVGIG (reference sequence). The CDR3 has 14 amino acids. This chain's CDR3 is CAWSVSVGNQPQHF. In nucleotides, the CDR3 is TGTGCCTGGAGTGTATCCGTGGGCAATCAGCCCCAGCATTTT. Full variable domain (remainder filled in from reference TRBV30 and TRBJ1-5): SQTIHQWPATLVQPVGSPLSLECTVEGTSNPNLYWYRQAAGRGLQLLFYSVGIGQISSEVPQNLSASRPQDRQFILSSKKLLLSDSGFYLCAWSVSVGNQPQHFGDGTRLSIL.

The V and J genes are TRBV29-1 and TRBJ2-1, with a tentative D call TRBD2 (5 bases). CDR1 and CDR2 (germline): SQVTM, ANQGSEA. The CDR3 runs to 15 residues. V was cut by 4 bases and J by 7 bases, with 20 bases left in between. The CDR3 sequence is CSVGRESWGINEQFF. CDR3 nucleotide sequence: TGCAGCGTTGGCCGGGAATCCTGGGGAATAAATGAGCAGTTCTTC.

This clone was detected ten times or more. The J gene is TRBJ2-7, the V gene TRBV27; 12 bases are a match to TRBD2. The trim removed 5 bases at V and 6 bases at J, leaving 8 bases unmatched. Germline-derived CDR1 and CDR2 are MNHEY and SMNVEV (reference sequence). This CDR3 region has 15 residues. The CDR3 coding sequence is TGTGCCAGCAGTGCGTTGACTAGCGGGAGTGGCGAGCAGTACTTC. It is translated as CASSALTSGSGEQYF.

There are a few counts of this clone. The rearrangement uses TRBV2 and TRBJ2-7; D gene uncertain. Trimming took 6 bases from V and 2 from J, leaving 11 bases between them. The CDR3 length is 13 residues. CDR1 and CDR2 from the germline V gene are SNHLY and FYNNEI. CDR3 sequence (DNA): TGTGCCAGCAGCCCGTCCGAGCCCTACGAGCAGTACTTC. Protein sequence: CASSPSEPYEQYF.

This clone has just a few counts. The chain is built from TRBV30 and TRBJ2-5; D unresolved. This CDR3 spans 13 amino acids. Germline V gene lookup returns CDR1 GTSNPN and CDR2 SVGIG (reference sequence). The CDR3 here is CASSPSKGQTQYF. CDR3 nucleotides: TGTGCATCGAGCCCCAGCAAAGGGCAGACCCAGTACTTC.

This clone turned up a few times. The J gene is TRBJ2-5, the V gene TRBV6-6; D gene ambiguous. This CDR3 has 14 amino acids. Trimming removed 0 bases from V and 4 bases from J, with 9 bases in between. The germline V gene has CDR1 MNHNY and CDR2 SVGAGI (reference sequence). The CDR3 spells CASSYSPGVETQYF. In DNA, the CDR3 is TGTGCCAGCAGTTACTCGCCGGGCGTAGAGACCCAGTACTTC.